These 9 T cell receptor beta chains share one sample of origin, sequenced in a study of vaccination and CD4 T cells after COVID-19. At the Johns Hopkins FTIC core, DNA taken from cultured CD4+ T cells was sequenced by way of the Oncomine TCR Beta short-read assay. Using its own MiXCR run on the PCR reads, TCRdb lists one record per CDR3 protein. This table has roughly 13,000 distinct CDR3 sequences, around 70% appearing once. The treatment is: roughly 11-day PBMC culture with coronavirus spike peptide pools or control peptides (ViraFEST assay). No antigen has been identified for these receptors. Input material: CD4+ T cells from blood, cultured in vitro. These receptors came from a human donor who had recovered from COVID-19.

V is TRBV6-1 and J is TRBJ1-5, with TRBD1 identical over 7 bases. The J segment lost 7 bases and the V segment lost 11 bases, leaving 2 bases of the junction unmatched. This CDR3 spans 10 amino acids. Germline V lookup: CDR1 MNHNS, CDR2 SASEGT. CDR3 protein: CAVRGQPQHF. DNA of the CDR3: TGTGCCGTCAGGGGGCAGCCCCAGCATTTT.

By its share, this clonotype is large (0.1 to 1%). CDR3 loop: CASSMVAGGGIQYF. The CDR3 DNA reads as TGTGCCAGCAGCATGGTAGCGGGAGGGGGCATTCAGTACTTC. The V call is TRBV7-2, the J call TRBJ2-4; TRBD2 aligns across 11 bases. Germline V gene lookup returns CDR1 SGHTA and CDR2 FQGNSA. The CDR3 extends over 14 amino acids. V trimming: 5 bases; J trimming: 9 bases; junction bases outside the gene matches: 6. The whole variable domain, filled in from reference TRBV7-2 and TRBJ2-4, reads GAGVSQSPSNKVTEKGKDVELRCDPISGHTALYWYRQSLGQGLEFLIYFQGNSAPDKSGLPSDRFSAERTGGSVSTLTIQRTQQEDSAVYLCASSMVAGGGIQYFGAGTRLSVL.

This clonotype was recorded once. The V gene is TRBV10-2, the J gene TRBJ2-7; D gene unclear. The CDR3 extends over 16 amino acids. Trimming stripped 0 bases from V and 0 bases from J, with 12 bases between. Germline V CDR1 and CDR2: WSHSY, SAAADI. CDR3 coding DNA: TGCGCCAGCAGTGAGTCTGGACCTATAAGCTCCTACGAGCAGTACTTC. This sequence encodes CASSESGPISSYEQYF.

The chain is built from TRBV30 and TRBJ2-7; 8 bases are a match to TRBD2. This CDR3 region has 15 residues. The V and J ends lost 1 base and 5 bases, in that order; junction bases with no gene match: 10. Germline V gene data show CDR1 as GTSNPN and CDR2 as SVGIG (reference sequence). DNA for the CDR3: TGTGCCTGGAGTGGACAAGGACTAGCTAGCGACGAGCAGTACTTC. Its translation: CAWSGQGLASDEQYF.

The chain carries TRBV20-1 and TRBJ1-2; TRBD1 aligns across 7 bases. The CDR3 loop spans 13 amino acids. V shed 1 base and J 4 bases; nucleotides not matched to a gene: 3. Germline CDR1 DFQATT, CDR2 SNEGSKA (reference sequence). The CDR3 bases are TGCAGTGCTAGAGCCGGGACAGTCTATGGCTACACCTTC. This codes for CSARAGTVYGYTF.

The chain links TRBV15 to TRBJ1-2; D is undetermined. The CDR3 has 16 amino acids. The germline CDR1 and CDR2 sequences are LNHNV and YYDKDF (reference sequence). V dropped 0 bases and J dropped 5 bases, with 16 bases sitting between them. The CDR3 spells CATSRDSGPRGYGYTF. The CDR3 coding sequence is TGTGCCACCAGCAGAGATTCAGGACCCCGAGGGTATGGCTACACCTTC.

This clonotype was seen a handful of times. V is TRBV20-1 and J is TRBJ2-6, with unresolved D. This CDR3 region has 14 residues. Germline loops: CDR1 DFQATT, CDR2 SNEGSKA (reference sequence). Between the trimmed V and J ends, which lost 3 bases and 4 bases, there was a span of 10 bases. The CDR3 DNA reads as TGCAGTGCTAGGCCCACCCTCGGGGCCAACGTCCTGACTTTC. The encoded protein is CSARPTLGANVLTF.

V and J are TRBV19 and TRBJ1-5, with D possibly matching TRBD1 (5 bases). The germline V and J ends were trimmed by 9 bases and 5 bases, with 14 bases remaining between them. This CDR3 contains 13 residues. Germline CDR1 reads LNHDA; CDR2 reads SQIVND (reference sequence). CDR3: CASRWAGDQPQHF. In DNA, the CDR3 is TGTGCCAGCAGATGGGCGGGGGATCAGCCCCAGCATTTT.

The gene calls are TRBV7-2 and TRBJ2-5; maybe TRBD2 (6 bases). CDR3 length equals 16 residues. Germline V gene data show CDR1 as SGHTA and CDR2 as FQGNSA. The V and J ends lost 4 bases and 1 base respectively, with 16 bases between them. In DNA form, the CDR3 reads TGTGCCAGCAGCTCATCGGTTGGAGGGGTCCAAGAGACCCAGTACTTC. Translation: CASSSSVGGVQETQYF.